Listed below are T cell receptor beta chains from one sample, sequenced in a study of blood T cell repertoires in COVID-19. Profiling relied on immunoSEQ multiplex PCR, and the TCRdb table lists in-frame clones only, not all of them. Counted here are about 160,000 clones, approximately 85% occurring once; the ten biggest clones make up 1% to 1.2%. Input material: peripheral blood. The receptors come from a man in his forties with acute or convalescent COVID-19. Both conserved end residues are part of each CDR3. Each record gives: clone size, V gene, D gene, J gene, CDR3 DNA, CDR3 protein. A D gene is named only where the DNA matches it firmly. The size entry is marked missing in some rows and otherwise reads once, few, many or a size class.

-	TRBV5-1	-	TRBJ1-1	TGCGCCAGCAGCTTCGGAAAGGGGACTGAAGCTTTCTTT	CASSFGKGTEAFF
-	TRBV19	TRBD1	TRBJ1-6	TGTGCCAGTAGTTCCAGACAGGGGATTAATAATTCACCCCTCCACTTT	CASSSRQGINNSPLHF
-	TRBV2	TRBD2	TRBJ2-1	TGTGCCAGCAGGATTACTAGCGGGGGGTACAATGAGCAGTTCTTC	CASRITSGGYNEQFF
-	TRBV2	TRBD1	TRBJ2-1	TGTGCTACTGGACAGGGGACTTGGGGGCAGTTCTTC	CATGQGTWGQFF
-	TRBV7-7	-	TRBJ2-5	TGTGCTAGCAGCTTTCAGGGTGGGTCGATAGAGACCCAGTACTTC	CASSFQGGSIETQYF
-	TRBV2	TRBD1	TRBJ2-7	TGTGCCAGCAGTCCGGGACAGAGATTGTACGAGCAGTACTTC	CASSPGQRLYEQYF
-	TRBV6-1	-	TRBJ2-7	TGTGCCAGCAGTGACGGCGGGGGCTCCCCCGAGCAGTACTTC	CASSDGGGSPEQYF
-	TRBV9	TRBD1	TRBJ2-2	TGTGCCAGCAGCGTAGTTTCCAGGGGGTCTCACCCCGGGGAGCTGTTTTTT	CASSVVSRGSHPGELFF
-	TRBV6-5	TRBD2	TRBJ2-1	TGTGCCAGCAGTCCACCGGGACTAACGGGGGAGCAGTTCTTC	CASSPPGLTGEQFF
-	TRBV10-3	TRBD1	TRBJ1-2	TGTGCCATCAGTGGTCAGGACAGGAATCTCTATGGCTACACCTTC	CAISGQDRNLYGYTF
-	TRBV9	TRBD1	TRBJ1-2	TGTGCCAGCAGCGTAGACGGACAGGGGGCTGGTGGCTACACCTTC	CASSVDGQGAGGYTF
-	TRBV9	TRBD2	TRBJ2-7	TGTGCCAGCAGCGTAGCCCCTTGGGCGGGGGGGCCCTACGAGCAGTACTTC	CASSVAPWAGGPYEQYF
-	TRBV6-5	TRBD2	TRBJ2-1	TGTGCCAGCAGGAAGCGGGGGACGCCCTACAATGAGCAGTTCTTC	CASRKRGTPYNEQFF
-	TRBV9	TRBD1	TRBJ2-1	TGTGCCAGCAGCGCGGAGACAGGGCTAACCTACAATGAGCAGTTCTTC	CASSAETGLTYNEQFF
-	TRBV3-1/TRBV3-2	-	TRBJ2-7	TGTGCCAGCAGCCAAGCAGGGGTCGAGCAGTACTTC	CASSQAGVEQYF
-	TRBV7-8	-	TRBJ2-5	TGTGCCAGCAGCTTAGGAGGGGGAGAGACCCAGTACTTC	CASSLGGGETQYF
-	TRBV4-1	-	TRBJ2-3	TGCGCCAGCAGCCAAGGAGGAGCGGAGGGTAGAGCAGATACGCAGTATTTT	CASSQGGAEGRADTQYF
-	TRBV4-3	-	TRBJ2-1	TGCGCCAGCAGCCCGAGACGGGGACAAGGCAATGAGCAGTTCTTC	CASSPRRGQGNEQFF
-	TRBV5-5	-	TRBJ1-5	TGTGCCAGCAGCGAGGATGGGGGGGAACCTTATAGCAATCAGCCCCAGCATTTT	CASSEDGGEPYSNQPQHF
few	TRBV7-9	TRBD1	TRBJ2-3	TGTGCCAGCAGCGCGGACAGGATTACCTCGACCAGGCGGGATACGCAGTATTTT	CASSADRITSTRRDTQYF
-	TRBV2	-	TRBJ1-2	TGTGCCAGCAGTGTCCGGGAGGGCCATGGCTACACCTTC	CASSVREGHGYTF
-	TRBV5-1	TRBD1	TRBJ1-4	TGCGCCAGCAGCCGGACAGGGGGCGATGAAAAACTGTTTTTT	CASSRTGGDEKLFF
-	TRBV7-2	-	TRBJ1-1	TGTGCCAGCAGCTTCTCAGGGGCTGGATTAGAAGCTTTCTTT	CASSFSGAGLEAFF
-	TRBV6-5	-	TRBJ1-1	TGTGCCACCTGGTCCCGGGGGGTCGGTGAAGCTTTCTTT	CATWSRGVGEAFF
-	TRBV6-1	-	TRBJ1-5	TGTGCCAGCAGTGAAGCGCTACGGACAGTGAATAATCAGCCCCAGCATTTT	CASSEALRTVNNQPQHF
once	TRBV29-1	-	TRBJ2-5	TGCAGCGTTGAAGAGGCGGTAGGGACCCAGTACTTC	CSVEEAVGTQYF
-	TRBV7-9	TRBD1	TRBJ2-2	TGTGCCAGCAGCTTAGGTTTCGGGACAGGTTTCACCGGGGAGCTGTTTTTT	CASSLGFGTGFTGELFF
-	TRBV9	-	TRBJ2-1	TGTGCCAGCAGCGGGCTAGCCAATGAGCAGTTCTTC	CASSGLANEQFF
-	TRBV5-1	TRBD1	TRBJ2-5	TGCGCCAGCAGCCTCGGGACAGTTAAGTTGGAGACCCAGTACTTC	CASSLGTVKLETQYF
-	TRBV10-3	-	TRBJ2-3	TGTGCCATCAGTGAGCAGACAGATAGTAATACGCAGTATTTT	CAISEQTDSNTQYF